Listed below are T cell receptor beta chains from one sample, sequenced in a study of blood T cell repertoires in COVID-19. TCRdb's copy holds only in-frame clones and misses some; the assay was immunoSEQ multiplex PCR. The sample holds 130,000 to 150,000 clones, roughly 84% seen once. Sequenced sample: peripheral blood. The receptors were gathered from a man in his 60s with active or convalescent COVID-19. Both conserved end residues are part of each CDR3. Fields, in order: clone size, D gene, V gene, J gene, CDR3 DNA, CDR3 protein. A D gene is named only where the DNA matches it firmly. Part of the rows lack a size; the others show once, few, many or a class for expanded clones.

-	-	TRBV2	TRBJ1-3	TGTGCCAGCAGAGAAGAAGACAGCTCTGGAAACACCATATATTTT	CASREEDSSGNTIYF
few	-	TRBV19	TRBJ1-2	TGTGCCAGTTGGTCTAGGGACTACTGGGGTGGCTACACCTTC	CASWSRDYWGGYTF
-	-	TRBV9	TRBJ1-4	TGTGCCAGCAGCGAGGGGAGGAACTCTAATGAAAAACTGTTTTTT	CASSEGRNSNEKLFF
-	TRBD1	TRBV30	TRBJ1-1	TGTGCCTGGGAGGGGGCCGGTTTTGGGAACACTGAAGCTTTCTTT	CAWEGAGFGNTEAFF
-	-	TRBV24-1	TRBJ2-1	TGTGCCACCAGTGACCCCCGTGGGGCTAGCAATGAGCAGTTCTTC	CATSDPRGASNEQFF
-	-	TRBV28	TRBJ1-1	TGTGCCAGCAGTCCTATGACAAGGACTGAAGCTTTCTTT	CASSPMTRTEAFF
-	-	TRBV7-2	TRBJ1-1	TGTGCCAGCAGCTTAGGATCTCAGATGAACACTGAAGCTTTCTTT	CASSLGSQMNTEAFF
once	-	TRBV11-3	TRBJ1-4	TGTGCCAGCAGCTTAGAGCGAAGTTTGAATGAAAAACTGTTTTTT	CASSLERSLNEKLFF
-	-	TRBV19	TRBJ1-2	TGTGCCAGTAGTATACAAAACAGGGAATGGGATGGCTACACCTTC	CASSIQNREWDGYTF
-	TRBD1	TRBV12-5	TRBJ2-1	TGTGCTAGTGGTTCCGCGACAGGGGGGGGCAATGAGCAGTTCTTC	CASGSATGGGNEQFF
-	-	TRBV7-8	TRBJ1-1	TGTGCCAGCAGCCCGCTACAGTCACCCTACACTGAAGCTTTCTTT	CASSPLQSPYTEAFF
-	TRBD1	TRBV11-3	TRBJ2-1	TGTGCCAGCAGCACCCTAGACAGGGTGGACAATGAGCAGTTCTTC	CASSTLDRVDNEQFF
-	-	TRBV24-1	TRBJ1-1	TGTGCCACCAGTGATTCGGCGAACAGAGGGTTGAACGGCGAAGCTTTCTTT	CATSDSANRGLNGEAFF
-	TRBD1	TRBV11-2	TRBJ2-7	TGTGCCAGCAGCTCCACGAGGACAGGGATACTCTACGAGCAGTACTTC	CASSSTRTGILYEQYF
once	-	TRBV24-1	TRBJ2-2	TGTGCCACTAAGGACAGTTTCACCGGGGAGCTGTTTTTT	CATKDSFTGELFF
few	TRBD1	TRBV7-9	TRBJ1-4	TGTGCCAGCAGCTCCCTCCCCGGGACAGGGGAACTGTTTTTT	CASSSLPGTGELFF
-	TRBD1	TRBV11-3	TRBJ2-1	TGTGCCAGCAGCTCACCTGACAGGGGGCAAAGGACTGAATCCTACAATGAGCAGTTCTTC	CASSSPDRGQRTESYNEQFF
few	-	TRBV7-2	TRBJ2-3	TGTGCCAGCAACCCACGGTCACGGGGGACCACAGATACGCAGTATTTT	CASNPRSRGTTDTQYF
-	-	TRBV4-3	TRBJ1-2	TGCGCCAGCAGCCAAGATCGAGGAGGGTGGGGCTACACCTTC	CASSQDRGGWGYTF
-	-	TRBV6-4	TRBJ1-5	TGTGCCAGCAGTGCGGGCAGGGAAGTGGATCAGCCCCAGCATTTT	CASSAGREVDQPQHF
-	TRBD1	TRBV11-2	TRBJ1-2	TGTGCCAGCAGCTTAGAGACAGGGGGGTTGCATGGCTACACCTTC	CASSLETGGLHGYTF
-	-	TRBV19	TRBJ2-3	TGTGCCAGTAGTATAACAGGTAGCACAGATACGCAGTATTTT	CASSITGSTDTQYF